What follows are 20 T cell receptor beta chains derived from one specimen sequenced in a study of patients and donors after allogeneic stem cell transplantation. TCRdb independently ran MiXCR on the RT-PCR reads; one entry per CDR3 protein. The sample has hundreds of thousands of distinct CDR3 sequences, 16% seen once. The material sequenced was blood, either unsorted or a sorted T cell fraction (not recorded which). These receptors all stem from a human donor who was either an allogeneic HSCT recipient or a stem cell or donor lymphocyte infusion donor (not recorded which). It is not recorded whose cells these are; they may come from a transplant donor.

This clonotype showed up just a few times. The V and J genes are TRBV7-9 and TRBJ2-3; 14 bases map to TRBD2. Trimming removed 6 bases from V and 2 bases from J; junction bases left unmatched: 4. The CDR3 length is 16 residues. Per the germline V gene, CDR1 is SEHNR and CDR2 is FQNEAQ (reference sequence). CDR3 nucleotides: TGTGCCAGCAGTCGGGGACTAGCGGGGGCCACAGATACGCAGTATTTT. Translation: CASSRGLAGATDTQYF.

This clonotype was counted between two and nine times. Written as DNA, the CDR3 is TGCGCCAGCAGCCAAGGACAGGGCGCCGGAGAGACCCAGTACTTC. Translated, it gives CASSQGQGAGETQYF. The chain is built from TRBV4-1 and TRBJ2-5; 7 bases fit TRBD1. J gave up 4 bases and V 1 base, and 6 bases lay outside the gene matches. Germline V gene data show CDR1 as MGHRA and CDR2 as YSYEKL. CDR3 length: 15 amino acids.

This clonotype was picked up a small number of times. The chain combines TRBV4-3 with TRBJ2-5, with a tentative D call TRBD2 (5 bases). V lost 1 base and J 5 bases, leaving 17 bases between the germline ends. The CDR3 contains 16 residues. In germline, CDR1 is LGHNA, CDR2 YSLEER. CDR3 nucleotides: TGCGCCAGCAGCCAAGGTGGTGGAGTAGGCGGGGAGACCCAGTACTTC. Amino acid sequence: CASSQGGGVGGETQYF.

This chain uses TRBV14 with TRBJ2-3, with D tentatively TRBD2 (5 bases). V lost 7 bases and J 9 bases, leaving 14 bases between the germline ends. CDR1 and CDR2 from the germline V gene are SGHDN and FVKESK. The CDR3 sequence is 12 residues long. The chain's CDR3 is CASTPGGPTQYF. CDR3 sequence (DNA): TGTGCCAGCACCCCCGGAGGCCCAACGCAGTATTTT.

This clonotype was observed a few times. V is TRBV2 and J is TRBJ2-7; 7 bases line up with TRBD1. The germline CDR1 and CDR2 sequences are SNHLY and FYNNEI. The CDR3 contains 13 residues. The ends lost 5 bases at V and 7 bases at J; junction bases unmatched: 8. The CDR3 sequence is CASSSTGLGEQYF. The CDR3 DNA reads as TGTGCCAGCAGTTCGACAGGGTTGGGGGAGCAGTACTTC. Full variable domain (remainder filled in from reference TRBV2 and TRBJ2-7): EPEVTQTPSHQVTQMGQEVILRCVPISNHLYFYWYRQILGQKVEFLVSFYNNEISEKSEIFDDQFSVERPDGSNFTLKIRSTKLEDSAMYFCASSSTGLGEQYFGPGTRLTVT.

The V and J genes are TRBV2 and TRBJ2-3, with a tentative D call TRBD1 (5 bases). Trimming pared 6 bases from V and 8 bases from J, leaving 12 bases between. This CDR3 comprises 12 residues. Germline lookup yields CDR1 SNHLY and CDR2 FYNNEI. CDR3 protein: CASSVTAGTQYF. The CDR3 bases are TGTGCCAGCAGCGTGACAGCTGGTACGCAGTATTTT. The variable domain in full, completed from reference TRBV2 and TRBJ2-3, reads EPEVTQTPSHQVTQMGQEVILRCVPISNHLYFYWYRQILGQKVEFLVSFYNNEISEKSEIFDDQFSVERPDGSNFTLKIRSTKLEDSAMYFCASSVTAGTQYFGPGTRLTVL.

This clonotype was picked up a small number of times. The genes are TRBV12-5 and TRBJ2-7, with D uncertain. V was shortened by 7 bases and J by 4 bases, with 20 bases between the two germline ends. Germline-derived CDR1 and CDR2 are LGHNT and FRNRAP. The CDR3 runs 15 residues. In DNA, the CDR3 is TGTGCTAGTGCACCTGAGAATAGAATGGGATACGAGCAGTACTTC. Protein sequence: CASAPENRMGYEQYF.

V and J are TRBV4-2 and TRBJ1-6, with 7 bases lining up with TRBD1. The ends lost 0 bases at V and 5 bases at J; junction bases unmatched: 1. Germline V gene data show CDR1 as LGHNA and CDR2 as YNFKEQ. The CDR3 is 15 amino acids. The CDR3 sequence: CASSQEDRDNSPLHF. The DNA of the CDR3 is TGTGCCAGCAGCCAAGAAGACAGGGATAATTCACCCCTCCACTTT.

Here the CDR3 DNA reads TGTGCCAGCTCACCAGGTGAAGTACAGGGGCCGGTGAACACTGAAGCTTTCTTT. This sequence encodes CASSPGEVQGPVNTEAFF. This chain joins TRBV18 and TRBJ1-1; 7 positions agree with TRBD1. J was trimmed by 0 bases and V by 2 bases; bases with no gene match: 12. Germline-derived CDR1 and CDR2 are KGHSH and LQKENI. The CDR3 length is 18 residues.

This clonotype has more than one count but fewer than ten. The gene calls are TRBV6-5 and TRBJ1-1; D gene unclear. This CDR3 has 14 amino acids. Germline V gene lookup returns CDR1 MNHEY and CDR2 SVGAGI. Trimming stripped 1 base from V and 1 base from J, with 7 bases between. The CDR3 region is CASSYFDGNTEAFF. In nucleotides, the CDR3 is TGTGCCAGCAGTTACTTTGACGGGAACACTGAAGCTTTCTTT.

The rearrangement joins TRBV7-2 to TRBJ1-5; D uncertain. The V gene lost 6 bases and the J gene lost 1 base, with 13 bases spanning the gap. CDR3 size: 15 residues. The germline CDR1 and CDR2 sequences are SGHTA and FQGNSA. This CDR3 reads CASSLDGLSNQPQHF. The CDR3 DNA follows: TGTGCCAGCAGTCTAGATGGATTAAGCAATCAGCCCCAGCATTTT.

The gene calls are TRBV2 and TRBJ1-3; D call uncertain. V gave up 1 base and J gave up 3 bases, with 10 bases separating them. The germline V gene has CDR1 SNHLY and CDR2 FYNNEI. There are 15 residues in the CDR3. The CDR3 DNA follows: TGTGCCAGCAGTGAAGGGGGAAACGGTGGAAACACCATATATTTT. Translating gives CASSEGGNGGNTIYF.

This clonotype was seen a handful of times. The gene calls are TRBV20-1 and TRBJ2-7, with 7 positions matching TRBD1. After removal of 0 bases from V and 3 bases from J, the junction contained 8 bases not matched to a gene. The CDR3 loop spans 15 amino acids. Germline V lookup: CDR1 DFQATT, CDR2 SNEGSKA (reference sequence). CDR3 sequence: CSARDRGPYFYEQYF. The CDR3 coding sequence is TGCAGTGCTAGAGATAGGGGGCCGTATTTCTACGAGCAGTACTTC.

This clonotype occurred a few times. CDR3: CAISESGTGDYEQYF. CDR3 DNA sequence: TGTGCCATCAGTGAGTCCGGGACAGGGGATTACGAGCAGTACTTC. The chain carries TRBV10-3 and TRBJ2-7, with 10 bases identical to TRBD1. The CDR3 covers 15 residues. V gave up 0 bases and J gave up 4 bases; unmatched junction bases: 3. Germline loops: CDR1 ENHRY, CDR2 SYGVKD.

This clonotype has ten or more counts. V is TRBV12-3 or TRBV12-4 and J is TRBJ1-2, with TRBD1 identical over 9 bases. V shed 6 bases and J 4 bases; nucleotides not matched to a gene: 15. The CDR3 sequence is 17 residues long. The CDR3 bases are TGTGCCAGCAGCCCACGACAGGGGGGAGTCACCGGCTATGGCTACACCTTC. Its protein is CASSPRQGGVTGYGYTF.

This clonotype was detected a few times. The rearrangement links TRBV4-2 to TRBJ2-3; tentative D call: TRBD1 (6 bases). V lost 1 base and J 0 bases, leaving 14 bases between the germline ends. Germline V CDR1 and CDR2: LGHNA, YNFKEQ. The CDR3 runs to 17 residues. The CDR3 DNA sequence: TGTGCCAGCAGCCAAGGAAACAGGGAGATAAGCACAGATACGCAGTATTTT. The encoded protein is CASSQGNREISTDTQYF.

The chain combines TRBV20-1 with TRBJ2-3, with a weak D call TRBD2 (5 bases). Looked up from germline, CDR1 is DFQATT and CDR2 is SNEGSKA (reference sequence). Trimming shortened V by 2 bases and J by 3 bases, and 12 bases separated the two germline ends. This CDR3 contains 14 residues. The CDR3, as DNA: TGCAGTGCTAGACTAGCCATCCAGACAGATACGCAGTATTTT. Protein sequence: CSARLAIQTDTQYF.

The J gene is TRBJ1-1, the V gene TRBV2, with 8 bases identical to TRBD1. Trimming took 6 bases from V and 10 from J; bases not matched to a gene: 4. CDR3 length: 11 amino acids. From germline, CDR1 is SNHLY and CDR2 FYNNEI. CDR3 DNA: TGTGCCAGCAGCACGGGACAGGTAGCTTTCTTT. Protein: CASSTGQVAFF.

In this sample, this clonotype turned up a few times. This chain joins TRBV6-6 and TRBJ2-2, with TRBD1 matching 7 bases. V was pared by 6 bases and J by 8 bases, with 3 bases of the junction left unmatched. The length of the CDR3 is 12 residues. In germline, CDR1 is MNHNY, CDR2 SVGAGI (reference sequence). CDR3 DNA: TGTGCCAGCAGCCGACAGGGAGGGGAGCTGTTTTTT. Translating it yields CASSRQGGELFF.

The rearrangement uses TRBV9 and TRBJ1-3; unclear D gene. Trimming left V 1 base short and J 0 bases short, with 8 bases between. This CDR3 comprises 15 residues. Germline CDR1 and CDR2: SGDLS and YYNGEE. This CDR3 is CASSVTLDSGNTIYF. CDR3 nucleotides: TGTGCCAGCAGCGTAACTCTGGACTCTGGAAACACCATATATTTT.